These T cell receptor beta chains were read from a single sample in a study of lymphopenia after photon versus proton radiotherapy. Measured with immunoSEQ multiplex PCR; TCRdb has only the in-frame clones, and not every one. The table has just over 30,000 clones, over 85% seen once. Sequences were derived from peripheral blood, sampled from a patient treated with photon-based radiotherapy. These receptors all come from a woman between 45 and 60 years old with cholangiocarcinoma. The CDR3 runs from the conserved cysteine through the conserved F or W. Each record gives: D gene, V gene, J gene, clone size, CDR3 DNA, CDR3 protein. D genes are given only for firm matches. Some rows mark clone size as missing; the rest say once, few, many or name a class of expanded clone.

TRBD1	TRBV5-4	TRBJ1-2	NA	TGTGCCAGCAGCCAGGGGGACAGTCCCATCGATGGCTACACCTTC	CASSQGDSPIDGYTF
NA	TRBV4-3	TRBJ1-2	NA	TGCGCCAGCAGCCAGCTCCCGACGGACTATGGCTACACCTTC	CASSQLPTDYGYTF
NA	TRBV7-2	TRBJ1-1	NA	TGTGCCAGCAGCTTAGTAACAAGGGATTTGAACACTGAAGCTTTCTTT	CASSLVTRDLNTEAFF
TRBD1	TRBV19	TRBJ2-7	NA	TGTGCCAGTAGTAGCTCGACAGGGTTCATAACCTTC	CASSSSTGFITF
TRBD2	TRBV4-1	TRBJ2-3	NA	TGCGCCAGCAGCCAAGTGTCGCCCCGGCGGGGGGTCACAGATACGCAGTATTTT	CASSQVSPRRGVTDTQYF
NA	TRBV9	TRBJ2-5	NA	TGTGCCAGCAGCGGCGCCAGAGGGCGAGAGACCCAGTACTTC	CASSGARGRETQYF
NA	TRBV4-3	TRBJ2-5	NA	TGCGCCAGCAGCCAAGACTTGGCGGAAGAGACCCAGTACTTC	CASSQDLAEETQYF
NA	TRBV7-8	TRBJ1-3	NA	TGTGCCAGCAGCTATAACAGGGATCCGGGAAACACCATATATTTT	CASSYNRDPGNTIYF
NA	TRBV11-3	TRBJ2-2	NA	TGTGCCAGCAGCTTAGTAGGTGGGGAGCTGTTTTTT	CASSLVGGELFF
NA	TRBV6-1	TRBJ2-2	once	TGTGCCGGATTACAGAACACCGGGGAGCTGTTTTTT	CAGLQNTGELFF
TRBD1	TRBV18	TRBJ1-6	NA	TGTGCCAGCTCACCAATGACAGGGGCATCCTATAATTCACCCCTCCACTTT	CASSPMTGASYNSPLHF
NA	TRBV9	TRBJ1-6	NA	TGTGCCAGCAGCGCACGGGACGATAATTCACCCCTCCACTTT	CASSARDDNSPLHF
TRBD1	TRBV9	TRBJ2-5	NA	TGTGCCAGCAGCGTACGTGGGACAGAAGAGACCCAGTACTTC	CASSVRGTEETQYF
TRBD1	TRBV10-3	TRBJ1-6	few	TGTGCCATCAGTGAGCGACAGGGGCGCGGCGTTTCACCCCTCCACTTT	CAISERQGRGVSPLHF
NA	TRBV13	TRBJ2-3	NA	TGTGCCAGCAGCCCATCCCCCGGCAGCACAGATACGCAGTATTTT	CASSPSPGSTDTQYF
TRBD1	TRBV7-2	TRBJ2-7	NA	TGTGCCAGCACGGACAGGGGGCCTAAATCCTACGAGCAGTACTTC	CASTDRGPKSYEQYF
NA	TRBV27	TRBJ2-1	NA	TGTGCCAGCAGTTTACTCTATACTACCTACAATGAGCAGTTCTTC	CASSLLYTTYNEQFF
NA	TRBV2	TRBJ2-1	NA	TGTGCCAGCAGGACAGGTTTGTTGATTTGGGATGAGCAGTTCTTC	CASRTGLLIWDEQFF
NA	TRBV27	TRBJ1-5	once	TGTGCCAGCCGAACCGGGAGGGGGGATCAGCCCCAGCATTTT	CASRTGRGDQPQHF
NA	TRBV5-4	TRBJ1-2	NA	TGTGCCAGCAGCTTCGAGGCTACGCATGGCTACACCTTC	CASSFEATHGYTF
NA	TRBV7-9	TRBJ1-2	NA	TGTGCCAGCAGCTTAGTTTTCGGGGGCGCGGGGCATGGCTACACCTTC	CASSLVFGGAGHGYTF
TRBD2	TRBV5-4	TRBJ2-2	NA	TGTGCCAGCAGCTTGGTGGCACTAGCGGGGACCGGGGAGCTGTTTTTT	CASSLVALAGTGELFF
NA	TRBV4-1	TRBJ2-7	NA	TGCGCCAGCAGCCAAGATGTTTTGACAGTCGAGCAGTACTTC	CASSQDVLTVEQYF
TRBD2	TRBV28	TRBJ2-3	NA	TGTGCCAGCGGCACTCCTGACGGCGGGGGGGTCCGACTAGTATCTACGCAGTATTTT	CASGTPDGGGVRLVSTQYF
NA	TRBV2	TRBJ1-1	NA	TGTGCCAGCAGTGGTCGCACTAGGAACACTGAAGCTTTCTTT	CASSGRTRNTEAFF
NA	TRBV19	TRBJ1-6	NA	TGTGCCAGTAGTTCAGGGAGCTCCTATAATTCACCCCTCCACTTT	CASSSGSSYNSPLHF
TRBD1	TRBV7-9	TRBJ1-1	NA	TGTGCCAGCAGCAAACAGGGGGCGGCGGTGAACACTGAAGCTTTCTTT	CASSKQGAAVNTEAFF
TRBD2	TRBV15	TRBJ2-3	NA	TGTGCCACCAGCAGGGGGACTAGGGGTAGCACAGATACGCAGTATTTT	CATSRGTRGSTDTQYF
NA	TRBV19	TRBJ1-6	once	TGTGCCAGTAGTTTAAACTCTACACCCCTCCACTTT	CASSLNSTPLHF